This is a list of T cell receptor beta chains from one sample in a study of blood T cell repertoires in COVID-19. Here immunoSEQ multiplex PCR was the method, and the copy in TCRdb shows in-frame clones only, minus some. The sample comprises 200,000 to 250,000 clones, approximately 84% of which are singletons, and 3.5% to 5% rests with the top ten. What was sequenced was peripheral blood. These TCRs come from a man aged 45-65 years with acute or convalescent COVID-19. Both conserved end residues are part of each CDR3. D genes are given only for firm matches. Only part of the rows carry a size: once, few, many, or a class if the clone is expanded.

>TRBD1|.|TRBJ2-7|TRBV5-6
TGTGCCAGCAGCTTGCCCTACAGGGGTTTCAACGAGCAGTACTTC
CASSLPYRGFNEQYF
>.|.|TRBJ2-1|TRBV15
TGTGCCACCAGCAGTAACAGGGAAAATGAGCAGTTCTTC
CATSSNRENEQFF
>TRBD1|.|TRBJ1-5|TRBV12-5
TGTGCTAGTGGTTCGGGACAGCCAAATCAGCCCCAGCATTTT
CASGSGQPNQPQHF
>TRBD1|.|TRBJ1-1|TRBV5-1
TGCGCCAGCAGCGCCCGGACAGGGCCTGGGGCTGAAGCTTTCTTT
CASSARTGPGAEAFF
>TRBD1|.|TRBJ2-1|TRBV25-1
TGTGCCAGCAGTGACCAGACCTCGGGACAGGGGGTCTACAATGAGCAGTTCTTC
CASSDQTSGQGVYNEQFF
>TRBD2|.|TRBJ2-1|TRBV5-8
TGTGCCAGCAGCCACAGCGGGGCCTCCTACAATGAGCAGTTCTTC
CASSHSGASYNEQFF
>.|.|TRBJ1-6|TRBV5-1
TGCGCCACCCGGACTGACCCTATTCAGGATAATTCACCCCTCCACTTT
CATRTDPIQDNSPLHF
>TRBD1|.|TRBJ1-4|TRBV2
TGTGCCACAACCATAGGGGGCTTCAATGAAAAACTGTTTTTT
CATTIGGFNEKLFF
>.|.|TRBJ1-5|TRBV6-5
TGTGCCTGCTCCGGGGGTAGCTATCAGCCCCAGCATTTT
CACSGGSYQPQHF
>TRBD1|few|TRBJ1-1|TRBV19
TGTGCCAGTAAGATTCAGGGGGCCTCGAACACTGAAGCTTTCTTT
CASKIQGASNTEAFF
>.|.|TRBJ2-7|TRBV4-1
TGCGCCAGCAGCCAAGATCAAGGCGGAGGGGCTCCATCCTACGAGCAGTACTTC
CASSQDQGGGAPSYEQYF
>.|.|TRBJ1-4|TRBV7-9
TGTGCCAGCAGCATGGGACAAACAACTAATGAAAAACTGTTTTTT
CASSMGQTTNEKLFF
>.|.|TRBJ2-7|TRBV7-6
TGTGCCAGCAGCCCCGAACCGGGAAACTCCTACGAGCAGTACTTC
CASSPEPGNSYEQYF
>TRBD2|.|TRBJ2-1|TRBV7-6
TGTGCCAGCAGCCGACTACTAGCGGGGGGGCATAATGAGCAGTTCTTC
CASSRLLAGGHNEQFF
>TRBD1|few|TRBJ2-7|TRBV5-8
TGTGCCAGCAGCACACAGGGGGTTGCGAACGAGCAGTACTTC
CASSTQGVANEQYF
>TRBD1|.|TRBJ1-3|TRBV7-9
TGTGCCAGCAGCCCTGGGACAGGTGGAAACACCATATATTTT
CASSPGTGGNTIYF
>.|few|TRBJ1-1|TRBV3-1/TRBV3-2
TGTGCCAGCAGCCAAACAGATATGAACACTGAAGCTTTCTTT
CASSQTDMNTEAFF
>.|.|TRBJ2-6|TRBV3-1/TRBV3-2
TGTGCCAGCAGCTCCTTGTCTGGGGCCAACGTCCTGACTTTC
CASSSLSGANVLTF